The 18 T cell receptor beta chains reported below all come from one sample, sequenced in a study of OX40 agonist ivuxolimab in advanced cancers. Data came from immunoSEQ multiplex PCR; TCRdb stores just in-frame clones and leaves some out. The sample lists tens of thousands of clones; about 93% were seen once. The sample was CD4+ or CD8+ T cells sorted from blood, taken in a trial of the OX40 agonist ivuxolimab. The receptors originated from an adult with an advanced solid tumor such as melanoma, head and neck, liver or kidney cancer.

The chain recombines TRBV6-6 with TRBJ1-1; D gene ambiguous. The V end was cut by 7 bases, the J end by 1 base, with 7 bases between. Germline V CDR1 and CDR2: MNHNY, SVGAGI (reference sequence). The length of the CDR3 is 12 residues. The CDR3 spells CASMNGNTEAFF. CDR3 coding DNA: TGTGCCAGCATGAACGGGAACACTGAAGCTTTCTTT.

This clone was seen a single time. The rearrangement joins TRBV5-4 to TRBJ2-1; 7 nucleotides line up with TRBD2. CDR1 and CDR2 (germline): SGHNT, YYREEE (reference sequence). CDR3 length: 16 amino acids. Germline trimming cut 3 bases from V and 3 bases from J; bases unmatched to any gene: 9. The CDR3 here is CASSSLQREDYNEQFF. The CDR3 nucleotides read TGTGCCAGCAGCTCCCTCCAGCGGGAAGACTACAATGAGCAGTTCTTC.

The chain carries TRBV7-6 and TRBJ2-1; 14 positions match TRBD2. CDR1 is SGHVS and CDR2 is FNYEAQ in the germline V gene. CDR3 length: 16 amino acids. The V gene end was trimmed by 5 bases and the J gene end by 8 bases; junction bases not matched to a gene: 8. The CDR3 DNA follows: TGTGCCAGCAGCATCGGGACTAGCGGGAGTTTGGATGAGCAGTTCTTC. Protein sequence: CASSIGTSGSLDEQFF.

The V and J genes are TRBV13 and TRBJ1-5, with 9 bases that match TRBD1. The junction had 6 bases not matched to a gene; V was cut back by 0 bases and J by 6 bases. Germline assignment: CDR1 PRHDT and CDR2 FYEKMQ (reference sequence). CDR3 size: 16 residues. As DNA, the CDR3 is TGTGCCAGCAGCTTAGGGGGACAGGGCAGGCCTCAGCCCCAGCATTTT. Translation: CASSLGGQGRPQPQHF.

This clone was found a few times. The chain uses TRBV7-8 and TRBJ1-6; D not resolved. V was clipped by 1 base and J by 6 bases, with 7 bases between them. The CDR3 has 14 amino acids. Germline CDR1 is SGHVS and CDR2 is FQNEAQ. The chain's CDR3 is CASSLDRINSPLHF. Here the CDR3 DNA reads TGTGCCAGCAGCTTAGATCGCATTAATTCACCCCTCCACTTT.

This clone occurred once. The CDR3: CASSPRFLDYGYTF. CDR3 in DNA: TGTGCCAGCAGTCCCCGGTTCCTTGACTATGGCTACACCTTC. The chain combines TRBV28 with TRBJ1-2; D is unclear. V shed 5 bases and J shed 3 bases, with 13 bases lying between them. Looked up from germline, CDR1 is MDHEN and CDR2 is SYDVKM. CDR3 length equals 14 residues.

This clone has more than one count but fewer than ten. CDR3 loop: CASSRTGGTEAFF. CDR3 DNA: TGTGCCAGTAGCCGGACAGGGGGGACTGAAGCTTTCTTT. The V call is TRBV19, the J call TRBJ1-1; 10 positions agree with TRBD1. The CDR3 runs 13 residues. CDR1 is LNHDA, CDR2 SQIVND, per germline (reference sequence). With V trimmed by 6 bases and J by 5 bases, 3 bases remained unmatched. The full variable domain, in which reference TRBV19 and TRBJ1-1 provide the parts outside the CDR3, is DGGITQSPKYLFRKEGQNVTLSCEQNLNHDAMYWYRQDPGQGLRLIYYSQIVNDFQKGDIAEGYSVSREKKESFPLTVTSAQKNPTAFYLCASSRTGGTEAFFGQGTRLTVV.

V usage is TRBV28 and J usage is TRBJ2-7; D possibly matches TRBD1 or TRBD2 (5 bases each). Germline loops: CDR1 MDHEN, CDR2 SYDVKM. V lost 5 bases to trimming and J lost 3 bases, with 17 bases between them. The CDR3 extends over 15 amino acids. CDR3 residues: CASSPTGTGIYEQYF. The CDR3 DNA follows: TGTGCCAGCAGTCCGACCGGGACGGGGATCTACGAGCAGTACTTC.

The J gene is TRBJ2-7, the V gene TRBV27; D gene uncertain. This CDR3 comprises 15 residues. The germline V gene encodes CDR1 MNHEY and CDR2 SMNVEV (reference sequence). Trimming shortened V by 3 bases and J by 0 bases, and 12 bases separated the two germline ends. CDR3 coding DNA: TGTGCCAGCAGTTTCACCCAGTCCAGCTCCTACGAGCAGTACTTC. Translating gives CASSFTQSSSYEQYF.

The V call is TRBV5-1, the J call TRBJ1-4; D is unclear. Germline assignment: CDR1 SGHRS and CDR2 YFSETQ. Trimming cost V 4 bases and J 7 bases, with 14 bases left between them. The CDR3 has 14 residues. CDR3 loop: CASSPVDGSEKLFF. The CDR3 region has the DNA TGCGCCAGCAGCCCGGTGGACGGATCTGAAAAACTGTTTTTT.

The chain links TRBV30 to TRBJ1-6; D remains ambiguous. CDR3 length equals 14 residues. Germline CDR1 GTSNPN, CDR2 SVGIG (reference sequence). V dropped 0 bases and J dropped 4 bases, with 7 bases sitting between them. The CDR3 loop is CAWSVDGYNSPLHF. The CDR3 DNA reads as TGTGCCTGGAGTGTGGATGGGTATAATTCACCCCTCCACTTT.

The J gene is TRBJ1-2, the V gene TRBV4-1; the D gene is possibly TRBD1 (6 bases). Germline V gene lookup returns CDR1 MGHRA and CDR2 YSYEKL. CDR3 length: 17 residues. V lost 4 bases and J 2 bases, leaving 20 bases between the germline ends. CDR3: CASSRKEAAGENYGYTF. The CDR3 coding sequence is TGCGCCAGCAGCCGAAAGGAGGCGGCAGGGGAGAACTATGGCTACACCTTC.

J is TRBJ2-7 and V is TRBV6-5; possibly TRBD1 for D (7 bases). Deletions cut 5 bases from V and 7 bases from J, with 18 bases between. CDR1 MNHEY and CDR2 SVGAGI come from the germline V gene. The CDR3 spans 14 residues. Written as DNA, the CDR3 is TGTGCCAGCAGTAACCAAAGACAGGGAGGTGAGCAGTACTTC. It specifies CASSNQRQGGEQYF.

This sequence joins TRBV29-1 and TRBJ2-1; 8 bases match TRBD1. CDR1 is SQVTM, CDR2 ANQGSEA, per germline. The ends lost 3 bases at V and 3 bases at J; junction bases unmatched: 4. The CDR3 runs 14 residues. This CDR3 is CSVDRQGHYNEQFF. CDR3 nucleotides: TGCAGCGTTGATAGACAGGGGCACTACAATGAGCAGTTCTTC.

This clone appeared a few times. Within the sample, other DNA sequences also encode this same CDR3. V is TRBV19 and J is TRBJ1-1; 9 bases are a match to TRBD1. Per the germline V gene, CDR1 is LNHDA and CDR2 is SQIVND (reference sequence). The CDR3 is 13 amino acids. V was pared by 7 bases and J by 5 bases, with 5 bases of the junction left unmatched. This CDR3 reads CASTPGQGTEAFF. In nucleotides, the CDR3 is TGTGCCAGTACCCCGGGACAGGGAACTGAAGCTTTCTTT.

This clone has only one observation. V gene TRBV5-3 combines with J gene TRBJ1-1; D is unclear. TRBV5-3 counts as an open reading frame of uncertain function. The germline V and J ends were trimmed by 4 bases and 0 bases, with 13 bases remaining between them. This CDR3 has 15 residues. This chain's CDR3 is CARSRAVTLNTEAFF. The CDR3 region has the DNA TGTGCCAGAAGCAGGGCAGTGACTTTGAACACTGAAGCTTTCTTT.

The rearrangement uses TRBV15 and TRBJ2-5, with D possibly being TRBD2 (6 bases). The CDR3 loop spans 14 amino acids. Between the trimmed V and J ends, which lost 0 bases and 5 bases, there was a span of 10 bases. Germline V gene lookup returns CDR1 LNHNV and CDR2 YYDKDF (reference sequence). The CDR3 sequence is CATSRDAGMETQYF. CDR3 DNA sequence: TGTGCCACCAGCAGAGACGCGGGAATGGAGACCCAGTACTTC.

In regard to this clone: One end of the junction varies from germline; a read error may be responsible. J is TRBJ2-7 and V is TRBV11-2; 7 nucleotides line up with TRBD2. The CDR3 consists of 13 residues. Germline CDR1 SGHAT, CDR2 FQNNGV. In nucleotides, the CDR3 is TGCGCCAGCAGCCAAGGCGGGAGCTACGAGCAGTACTTC. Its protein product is CASSQGGSYEQYF. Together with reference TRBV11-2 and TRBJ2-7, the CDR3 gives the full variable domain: EAGVAQSPRYKIIEKRQSVAFWCNPISGHATLYWYQQILGQGPKLLIQFQNNGVVDDSQLPKDRFSAERLKGVDSTLKIQPAKLEDSAVYLCASSQGGSYEQYFGPGTRLTVT.